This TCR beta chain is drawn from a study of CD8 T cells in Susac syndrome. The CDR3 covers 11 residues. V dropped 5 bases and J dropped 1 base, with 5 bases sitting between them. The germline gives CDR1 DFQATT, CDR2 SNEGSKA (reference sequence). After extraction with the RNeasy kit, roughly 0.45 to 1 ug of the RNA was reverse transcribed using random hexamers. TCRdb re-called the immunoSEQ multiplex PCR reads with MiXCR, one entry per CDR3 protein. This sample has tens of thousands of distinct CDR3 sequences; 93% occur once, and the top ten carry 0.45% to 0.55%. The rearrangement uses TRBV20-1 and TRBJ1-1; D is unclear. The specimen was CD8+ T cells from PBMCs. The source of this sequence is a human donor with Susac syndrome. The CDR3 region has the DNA TGCAGTGCTTACAGGAACACTGAAGCTTTCTTT. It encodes CSAYRNTEAFF.